Sequencing of this TCR beta chain was carried out in a study of T cells in localized non-small cell lung cancer. Profiling relied on immunoSEQ multiplex PCR, and the TCRdb table lists in-frame clones only, not all of them. The sample has 58,000 or so clones; approximately 87% are singletons. Comment on this clone: What it binds is unknown.

Findings and caveats of the study: Uninvolved neighboring lung showed the greatest T cell clonality, exceeding tumor.

This specimen was peripheral blood, taken before any cancer treatment. The sequence derives from a woman between 35 and 70 years old with stage I lung adenocarcinoma.

Here the CDR3 DNA reads TGTGCCAGCAGTGATGAAAACAGGGCGCGTAATTCACCCCTCCACTTT. Protein: CASSDENRARNSPLHF. The chain joins TRBV2 to TRBJ1-6; possible D gene TRBD1, 6 bases. The CDR3 extends over 16 amino acids. The germline CDR1 and CDR2 sequences are SNHLY and FYNNEI. V was pared by 3 bases and J by 6 bases, with 15 bases between.